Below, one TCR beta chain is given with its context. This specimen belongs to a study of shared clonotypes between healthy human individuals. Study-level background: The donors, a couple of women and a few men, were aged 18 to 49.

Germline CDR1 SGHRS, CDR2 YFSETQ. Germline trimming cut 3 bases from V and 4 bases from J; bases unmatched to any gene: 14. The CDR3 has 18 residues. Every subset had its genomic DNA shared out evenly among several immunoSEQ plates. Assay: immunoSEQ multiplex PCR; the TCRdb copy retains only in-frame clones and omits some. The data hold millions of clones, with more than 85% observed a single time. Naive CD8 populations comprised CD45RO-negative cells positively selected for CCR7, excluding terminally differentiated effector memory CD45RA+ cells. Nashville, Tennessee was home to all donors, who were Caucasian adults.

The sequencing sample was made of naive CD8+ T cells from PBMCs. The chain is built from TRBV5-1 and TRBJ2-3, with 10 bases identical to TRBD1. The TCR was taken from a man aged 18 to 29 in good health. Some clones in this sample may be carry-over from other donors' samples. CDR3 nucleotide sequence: TGCGCCAGCAGCTCGACTACTAGGACAGGGGGGAGCGCAGATACGCAGTATTTT. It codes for CASSSTTRTGGSADTQYF.